A single sample is the source of the 9 T cell receptor beta chains below, sequenced in a study of CD4+ T cells in melanoma. Repertoires were generated with immunoSEQ multiplex PCR, while TCRdb's copy carries only in-frame clones and drops some. This sample has over 14,000 clones; 63% occur once, and the top ten carry roughly a sixth. The sequenced material came from cells from a culture (not recorded whether cultured in vitro). The receptors here all came from a human donor with melanoma.

This chain joins TRBV30 and TRBJ1-1, with D uncertain. This CDR3 has 14 residues. Germline V gene data show CDR1 as GTSNPN and CDR2 as SVGIG (reference sequence). The germline V and J ends were trimmed by 0 bases and 6 bases, with 14 bases remaining between them. The CDR3 DNA reads TGTGCCTGGAGTGTACTGTCGGGAACCGCTGAAGCTTTCTTT. Its translation: CAWSVLSGTAEAFF.

The chain combines TRBV6-5 with TRBJ1-5; the match to TRBD1 covers 8 bases. The J segment lost 3 bases and the V segment lost 5 bases, leaving 6 bases of the junction unmatched. The CDR3 runs 15 residues. Germline V gene lookup returns CDR1 MNHEY and CDR2 SVGAGI. CDR3 amino acids: CASSDYRGINQPQHF. The CDR3 coding sequence is TGTGCCAGCAGTGACTACAGGGGGATCAATCAGCCCCAGCATTTT.

CDR3: CASSVTRVSYGYTF. The CDR3 nucleotides are TGTGCCAGCAGTGTTACCAGGGTGAGCTATGGCTACACCTTC. V is TRBV6-1 and J is TRBJ1-2; possibly TRBD1 for D (5 bases). This CDR3 contains 14 residues. V was trimmed by 4 bases and J by 4 bases, leaving 13 bases between them. Germline CDR1 MNHNS, CDR2 SASEGT.

The chain employs TRBV2 and TRBJ2-7; unclear D gene. With 4 bases removed from V and 12 bases from J, the gap between germline ends came to 13 bases. This CDR3 region has 11 residues. The germline gives CDR1 SNHLY, CDR2 FYNNEI. CDR3 DNA sequence: TGTGCCAGCAGTGTAATTGAACCCCCGTACTTC. It is translated as CASSVIEPPYF.

The rearrangement links TRBV6-5 to TRBJ1-2, with no clear D. The germline CDR1 and CDR2 sequences are MNHEY and SVGAGI. The CDR3 has 13 amino acids. Trimming took off 4 bases at V and 4 bases at J, with 10 bases between the two ends. The CDR3 sequence: CASSFDGTYGYTF. CDR3 in DNA: TGTGCCAGCAGTTTCGACGGAACCTATGGCTACACCTTC.

The chain couples TRBV4-1 to TRBJ1-3; no clear D. The ends were cut back, 0 bases at V and 3 bases at J, with 15 bases in the middle. The CDR3 loop spans 17 amino acids. Germline-derived CDR1 and CDR2 are MGHRA and YSYEKL. The DNA for the CDR3 is TGCGCCAGCAGCCAAGATGAGAACTGGAGAAATGGAAACACCATATATTTT. Translated, it gives CASSQDENWRNGNTIYF.

The table lists this clone with a count of one. J is TRBJ2-3 and V is TRBV4-2, with 15 bases matching TRBD2. This CDR3 is built from 17 residues. Germline CDR1 LGHNA, CDR2 YNFKEQ. V shed 3 bases and J 5 bases; nucleotides not matched to a gene: 6. CDR3 in amino acids: CASSQPGLAGGRDTQYF. The DNA for the CDR3 is TGTGCCAGCAGCCAGCCGGGACTAGCGGGGGGAAGAGATACGCAGTATTTT.

The V gene is TRBV7-9, the J gene TRBJ1-5, with D hard to call. The V gene lost 5 bases and the J gene lost 0 bases, with 14 bases spanning the gap. The CDR3 consists of 16 residues. The germline V gene has CDR1 SEHNR and CDR2 FQNEAQ (reference sequence). The CDR3 is CASSPETPYSNQPQHF. CDR3 nucleotides: TGTGCCAGCAGCCCCGAGACCCCATATAGCAATCAGCCCCAGCATTTT.

This chain joins TRBV6-1 and TRBJ2-3; 8 positions match TRBD1. V was clipped by 2 bases and J by 1 base; unmatched bases: 2. There are 15 residues in the CDR3. The germline gives CDR1 MNHNS, CDR2 SASEGT. CDR3 protein: CASSEPGGGTDTQYF. The DNA for the CDR3 is TGTGCCAGCAGTGAACCAGGGGGCGGCACAGATACGCAGTATTTT.